The source of this T cell receptor (beta chain) is a study of T cell repertoires in cytomegalovirus infection (dated by TCRdb to between 2018 and 2021). The study in broad terms: The peptide stimulations were aimed at well-studied HLA-B-restricted epitopes as well as recently identified HLA-C-restricted CMV epitopes, whose presentation resists viral immunomodulation. Donor HLA type was relevant to the analysis, as public TCR beta signatures indicated carriage of CMV infection together with the matching HLA type.

Read against the paper, the sample's treatment or condition label means: in vitro stimulation with specific CMV peptide epitopes to enrich CMV-specific T cells. The paper's findings and limits, for the study overall: The ex vivo response was dominated by HLA-C-restricted CMV-specific TCR beta clonotypes, which also provided the single most frequent clonotype in two of eight donors. In both this cohort and an independent cohort of some 380 donors, the cumulative frequency of public TCR beta family members distinguished carriers of CMV infection plus the relevant HLA type.

Measured from the cysteine to the phenylalanine, the CDR3 is 15 residues long. Kept here is only the CDR3 DNA, which spans 45 bases and is read in frame from base 1. V is shortened by 2 bases, J by 2 bases, and the region joining them spans 13 bases. From the germline V gene, CDR1 is SGHVS and CDR2 is FNYEAQ. The instrument was an Illumina HiSeq 1500. TCRdb reworked the public reads: Q25 trimming with fastp, MiXCR clone assembly, productive beta chains retained. Rows with one shared CDR3 protein collapse into an entry with the most common genes and DNA. This sample is represented by roughly 310,000 distinct CDR3 sequences; about 28% of them were singletons. The ten largest clonotypes hold 15% to 25% of the sample. A word on this clonotype: This clone's antigen is unknown. The input lacks base qualities; no much larger clone sits a single base away.

The starting material was cultured PBMCs, obtained from culture after CMV antigen stimulation. The chain uses TRBV7-6 and TRBJ2-7, with a tentative D gene TRBD2 over 5 matching bases. The sequence came from a human donor in good health (CMV status not recorded). Some clones in this sample may be carry-over from other donors' samples. The CDR3 amino acid sequence is: CASSLKDFGPYEQYF. In nucleotides, the sequence is TGTGCCAGCAGCTTAAAGGACTTCGGACCCTACGAGCAGTACTTC.